The 23 T cell receptor beta chains given below trace back to one sample, sequenced in a study of Graves' ophthalmopathy and Graves' hyperthyroidism. Amplification targeted the TCR beta CDR3 regions, with RNA transcripts as the source material. The first round was an RT-PCR with HTBI primers, and the second round was a multiplex PCR. MiXCR, applied by TCRdb to the multiplex PCR reads, yields one record per CDR3 protein. The table shows about 240,000 distinct CDR3 sequences, with approximately 42% occurring only once. The sample was peripheral blood. The receptors were sampled from an adult man with Graves' ophthalmopathy.

The gene calls are TRBV12-3 or TRBV12-4 and TRBJ2-7; TRBD1 agrees at 8 bases. Germline trimming cut 6 bases from V and 7 bases from J; bases unmatched to any gene: 11. The CDR3 runs to 14 residues. The CDR3 reads CASSLGQVPGEQYF. CDR3 bases: TGTGCCAGCAGCCTGGGACAGGTGCCGGGAGAGCAGTACTTC.

The chain uses TRBV7-8 and TRBJ1-4; 7 bases align to TRBD1. Trimming cost V 1 base and J 6 bases; bases outside gene matches: 5. CDR1 SGHVS and CDR2 FQNEAQ come from the germline V gene. The CDR3 totals 15 residues. The CDR3 loop is CASSLGTGSYEKLFF. The CDR3 region has the DNA TGTGCCAGCAGCTTAGGGACAGGCTCGTATGAAAAACTGTTTTTT.

A few counts support this clonotype. The chain carries TRBV12-3 or TRBV12-4 and TRBJ1-2; D possibly corresponds to TRBD1 (6 bases). The V end lost 6 bases, the J end lost 8 bases, and 16 bases lay between the germline ends. This CDR3 region has 13 residues. The CDR3 here is CASSPQGQGGYTF. Here the CDR3 DNA reads TGTGCCAGCAGCCCCCAGGGGCAGGGCGGCTACACCTTC.

This clonotype was counted only a few times. The chain uses TRBV5-1 and TRBJ1-1; no firm D call. Looked up from germline, CDR1 is SGHRS and CDR2 is YFSETQ. The CDR3 spans 12 residues. The V end lost 4 bases, the J end lost 6 bases, and 10 bases lay between the germline ends. CDR3 residues: CASSPDEAEAFF. CDR3 nucleotide sequence: TGCGCCAGCAGCCCAGACGAGGCTGAAGCTTTCTTT.

The J gene is TRBJ2-2, the V gene TRBV10-3; D unclear. CDR3 length: 16 amino acids. Trimming stripped 8 bases from V and 1 base from J, with 17 bases between. CDR1 ENHRY and CDR2 SYGVKD come from the germline V gene. This CDR3 is CAISFYTGKNTGELFF. The CDR3 bases are TGTGCCATCTCCTTCTACACGGGCAAGAACACCGGGGAGCTGTTTTTT.

This clonotype was seen a few times. The rearrangement uses TRBV12-3 or TRBV12-4 and TRBJ2-7; TRBD2 is a possible D gene (7 bases). There are 14 residues in the CDR3. The V end was cut by 6 bases, the J end by 1 base, with 13 bases between. This CDR3 is CASSVGGPSYEQYF. CDR3 DNA: TGTGCCAGCAGCGTGGGGGGGCCGTCCTACGAGCAGTACTTC.

The chain carries TRBV10-3 and TRBJ1-2; D is possibly TRBD1 (6 bases). Germline V gives CDR1 ENHRY, CDR2 SYGVKD. The ends were cut back, 7 bases at V and 7 bases at J, with 10 bases in the middle. The CDR3 is made up of 11 amino acids. CDR3 nucleotide sequence: TGTGCCATCAATACAGGGTTTGGCTACACCTTC. Protein product: CAINTGFGYTF.

This clonotype was picked up a small number of times. This chain uses TRBV9 with TRBJ2-7; 9 nucleotides line up with TRBD1. J gave up 2 bases and V 0 bases, and 6 bases lay outside the gene matches. CDR1 SGDLS and CDR2 YYNGEE come from the germline V gene. CDR3 length: 16 residues. DNA of the CDR3: TGTGCCAGCAGCGTAGATCCGACAGGGGGGCCCTACGAGCAGTACTTC. It translates to CASSVDPTGGPYEQYF.

This clonotype has just a few counts. The chain has TRBV7-8 and TRBJ2-7; tentative D call: TRBD2 (6 bases). V was clipped by 0 bases and J by 3 bases, with 9 bases between them. Germline V gives CDR1 SGHVS, CDR2 FQNEAQ. The CDR3 covers 14 residues. CDR3 protein: CASSLAGRSYEQYF. The CDR3 coding sequence is TGTGCCAGCAGCTTAGCCGGGAGAAGCTACGAGCAGTACTTC.

The V and J genes are TRBV28 and TRBJ2-5, with D perhaps matching TRBD2 (5 bases). Trimming took off 5 bases at V and 1 base at J, with 8 bases between the two ends. This CDR3 contains 13 residues. Per germline, CDR1 MDHEN and CDR2 SYDVKM. CDR3 nucleotide sequence: TGTGCCAGCAGTGCACTAGGCCAAGAGACCCAGTACTTC. Protein product: CASSALGQETQYF.

This clonotype was seen many times. The J gene is TRBJ2-5, the V gene TRBV4-1, with D unclear. Looked up from germline, CDR1 is MGHRA and CDR2 is YSYEKL. V dropped 5 bases and J dropped 5 bases, with 6 bases sitting between them. The CDR3 is made up of 11 amino acids. In DNA form, the CDR3 reads TGCGCCAGCAGCGCGCGGGAGACCCAGTACTTC. Translated: CASSARETQYF.

This chain links TRBV10-3 with TRBJ1-6; 10 bases are a match to TRBD1. V lost 4 bases to trimming and J lost 8 bases; unmatched junction nucleotides: 2. The CDR3 has 14 residues. Germline V gene data show CDR1 as ENHRY and CDR2 as SYGVKD. CDR3 region: CAISVDRGDSPLHF. For the CDR3, the DNA is TGTGCCATCAGTGTGGACAGGGGGGATTCACCCCTCCACTTT.

This clonotype was counted a few times. The V call is TRBV29-1, the J call TRBJ1-2; 7 positions match TRBD1. V gave up 0 bases and J gave up 5 bases; unmatched junction bases: 9. Germline V gene lookup returns CDR1 SQVTM and CDR2 ANQGSEA. The CDR3 is 15 residues long. The CDR3 here is CSVEDLGGGQYGYTF. CDR3 bases: TGCAGCGTTGAAGATCTGGGGGGGGGACAGTATGGCTACACCTTC. Full variable domain (rest looked up from reference TRBV29-1 and TRBJ1-2): SAVISQKPSRDICQRGTSLTIQCQVDSQVTMMFWYRQQPGQSLTLIATANQGSEATYESGFVIDKFPISRPNLTFSTLTVSNMSPEDSSIYLCSVEDLGGGQYGYTFGSGTRLTVV.

This clonotype was recorded only once. The V and J genes are TRBV20-1 and TRBJ1-4, with D perhaps TRBD1 (6 bases). V lost 3 bases and J lost 11, with 16 bases in between. In germline, CDR1 is DFQATT, CDR2 SNEGSKA (reference sequence). The CDR3 is 13 residues long. The CDR3 reads CSAREDSGNKLFF. CDR3 DNA: TGCAGTGCTAGGGAGGACAGTGGTAACAAACTGTTTTTT.

This clonotype was found a few times. The rearrangement uses TRBV2 and TRBJ2-6, with D possibly matching TRBD2 (6 bases). The CDR3 covers 15 residues. V shed 4 bases and J shed 2 bases, with 9 bases lying between them. Looked up from germline, CDR1 is SNHLY and CDR2 is FYNNEI. The CDR3 here is CASSGGATGANVLTF. The CDR3 nucleotides are TGTGCCAGCAGTGGCGGGGCAACTGGGGCCAACGTCCTGACTTTC. Full variable domain (remainder filled in from reference TRBV2 and TRBJ2-6): EPEVTQTPSHQVTQMGQEVILRCVPISNHLYFYWYRQILGQKVEFLVSFYNNEISEKSEIFDDQFSVERPDGSNFTLKIRSTKLEDSAMYFCASSGGATGANVLTFGAGSRLTVL.

The V and J genes are TRBV19 and TRBJ1-4, with 7 bases that match TRBD1. J gave up 4 bases and V 5 bases, and 13 bases lay outside the gene matches. CDR1 is LNHDA and CDR2 is SQIVND in the germline V gene (reference sequence). This CDR3 spans 17 amino acids. In DNA, the CDR3 is TGTGCCAGTAGTGCCCCCCGGGGACAGCTACATAATGAAAAACTGTTTTTT. Translated: CASSAPRGQLHNEKLFF.

This clonotype was counted a few times. The junction shows a germline mismatch at one end, possibly a read error. This chain joins TRBV5-5 and TRBJ2-7, with D possibly being TRBD1 or TRBD2 (5 bases each). Germline CDR1 is SGHKS and CDR2 is YYEKEE (reference sequence). This CDR3 contains 13 residues. CDR3 nucleotides: TGTGCCAGCAGCTTGGTCGGTTCGGGACGCGAAGACTTC. Encoded protein: CASSLVGSGREDF.

This chain joins TRBV19 and TRBJ1-1, with 11 bases identical to TRBD1. Germline CDR1 reads LNHDA; CDR2 reads SQIVND (reference sequence). Trimming at V came to 1 base and at J to 4 bases, leaving 2 bases not matched to a gene. The CDR3 runs to 15 residues. CDR3 in DNA: TGTGCCAGTAGTATAGGGGACAGGGGGAGCACTGAAGCTTTCTTT. It translates to CASSIGDRGSTEAFF.

The chain has TRBV10-3 and TRBJ2-7; D is possibly TRBD1 (6 bases). Germline V gene data show CDR1 as ENHRY and CDR2 as SYGVKD. V dropped 10 bases and J dropped 0 bases, with 16 bases sitting between them. The CDR3 has 14 amino acids. The CDR3 sequence is CASRGDVSSYEQYF. CDR3 in DNA: TGTGCCAGCAGGGGAGATGTAAGCTCCTACGAGCAGTACTTC.

The CDR3 loop reads CASSQDIGMEGRAFF. The CDR3 DNA follows: TGTGCCAGCAGCCAAGATATAGGTATGGAGGGTAGAGCTTTCTTT. This chain joins TRBV9 and TRBJ1-1; D unresolved. The V gene lost 4 bases and the J gene lost 10 bases, with 23 bases spanning the gap. The CDR3 loop spans 15 amino acids. CDR1 is SGDLS, CDR2 YYNGEE, per germline.

The rearrangement uses TRBV19 and TRBJ2-7; tentatively, D is TRBD1 (6 bases). V lost 7 bases and J lost 0, with 25 bases in between. Germline V gene lookup returns CDR1 LNHDA and CDR2 SQIVND (reference sequence). The CDR3 runs 18 residues. The CDR3, as DNA: TGTGCCAGTACCCCCGGGACAATAACCGTGGGAAGCTCCTACGAGCAGTACTTC. Translation: CASTPGTITVGSSYEQYF.

This clonotype appeared many times. The junction differs from germline at one of its ends, possibly a read error. This chain links TRBV7-9 with TRBJ1-1; maybe TRBD1 (5 bases). This CDR3 has 14 residues. CDR1 SEHNR and CDR2 FQNEAQ come from the germline V gene (reference sequence). CDR3: CASSLDGGGTEAFF. The CDR3 nucleotides read TGCGCCAGCAGCTTGGACGGGGGAGGTACTGAAGCTTTCTTT.

V is TRBV24-1 and J is TRBJ2-3, with D unclear. V lost 7 bases, J lost 1 base, and 11 bases lay in between. Germline lookup yields CDR1 KGHDR and CDR2 SFDVKD. The CDR3 length is 14 residues. The CDR3 here is CATSRTGRTDTQYF. CDR3 nucleotide sequence: TGTGCCACCAGCCGGACGGGTCGCACAGATACGCAGTATTTT.